The next 30 T cell receptor beta chains were all read from a single sample in a study of blood T cell repertoires in COVID-19. Sequencing used immunoSEQ multiplex PCR; TCRdb keeps in-frame clones, though not all of them. In the table there are over 20,000 clones, approximately 90% of which are singletons. The sample consisted of peripheral blood. The receptors derive from a man between 65 and 85 years old with active COVID-19.

The chain couples TRBV2 to TRBJ1-2; 10 nucleotides line up with TRBD1. Germline CDR1 is SNHLY and CDR2 is FYNNEI. The CDR3 runs 14 residues. V gave up 7 bases and J gave up 3 bases; unmatched junction bases: 5. The CDR3 sequence is CASTSDRGYYGYTF. The CDR3 DNA follows: TGTGCCAGCACCTCGGACAGGGGGTACTATGGCTACACCTTC. Supplemented by reference TRBV2 and TRBJ1-2, the full variable domain reads EPEVTQTPSHQVTQMGQEVILRCVPISNHLYFYWYRQILGQKVEFLVSFYNNEISEKSEIFDDQFSVERPDGSNFTLKIRSTKLEDSAMYFCASTSDRGYYGYTFGSGTRLTVV.

As for this clone: One end of the junction does not line up with germline, which may come from a read error. The J gene is TRBJ1-6, the V gene TRBV27, with a tentative D call TRBD1 (6 bases). Germline V CDR1 and CDR2: MNHEY, SMNVEV (reference sequence). The CDR3 contains 13 residues. The CDR3 DNA reads as TGTGCCAGCAGTTTCAGGGGTAATCCACCCCTCCACTTT. This sequence encodes CASSFRGNPPLHF.

The chain carries TRBV19 and TRBJ2-7, with D maybe TRBD1 (6 bases). Between the trimmed V and J ends, which lost 4 bases and 8 bases, there was a span of 12 bases. The length of the CDR3 is 12 residues. CDR1 and CDR2 from the germline V gene are LNHDA and SQIVND (reference sequence). This CDR3 reads CASSTTGNQQYF. The CDR3, as DNA: TGTGCCAGTAGTACTACAGGGAACCAGCAGTACTTC.

V is TRBV7-9 and J is TRBJ2-1; TRBD2 is a possible D gene (6 bases). CDR1 is SEHNR, CDR2 FQNEAQ, per germline (reference sequence). Trimming pared 5 bases from V and 10 bases from J, leaving 12 bases between. The CDR3 totals 12 residues. CDR3: CASSRTSREQFF. The CDR3 DNA sequence: TGTGCCAGCAGCCGCACTAGCAGGGAGCAGTTCTTC.

The rearrangement uses TRBV6-5 and TRBJ1-1; 9 positions match TRBD1. The CDR3 consists of 14 residues. With 7 bases clipped from V and 0 bases from J, the junction kept 3 bases outside the gene matches. Germline V lookup: CDR1 MNHEY, CDR2 SVGAGI. CDR3 in DNA: TGTGCCAGCAACAGGGGGCTGGTGAACACTGAAGCTTTCTTT. Translation gives CASNRGLVNTEAFF.

The chain joins TRBV24-1 to TRBJ2-3, with 8 bases matching TRBD1. The germline V gene encodes CDR1 KGHDR and CDR2 SFDVKD. Trimming cost V 3 bases and J 6 bases; bases outside gene matches: 7. This CDR3 comprises 15 residues. DNA for the CDR3: TGTGCCACCAGTGATCCCCGGACAGGGTTGGATACGCAGTATTTT. Residues: CATSDPRTGLDTQYF.

V and J are TRBV29-1 and TRBJ2-3; 13 bases map to TRBD2. The CDR3 has 16 residues. The germline CDR1 and CDR2 sequences are SQVTM and ANQGSEA. Unmatched junction bases numbered 5, after V lost 4 bases and J lost 1 base. The CDR3 is CSVGTSGSRGTDTQYF. CDR3 coding DNA: TGCAGCGTTGGGACTAGCGGGAGTAGAGGCACAGATACGCAGTATTTT.

V usage is TRBV19 and J usage is TRBJ2-7; 11 nucleotides agree with TRBD1. The CDR3 runs to 17 residues. Germline CDR1 reads LNHDA; CDR2 reads SQIVND (reference sequence). The J segment lost 6 bases and the V segment lost 5 bases, leaving 15 bases of the junction unmatched. The CDR3 protein is CASSSGGGTGGVGEQYF. CDR3 in DNA: TGTGCCAGTAGTTCCGGAGGAGGGACAGGGGGAGTTGGCGAGCAGTACTTC.

The gene calls are TRBV7-3 and TRBJ1-1; D call uncertain. CDR3 length: 14 amino acids. Trimming took off 5 bases at V and 0 bases at J, with 10 bases between the two ends. Germline CDR1 and CDR2: SGHTA and FQGTGA. CDR3 amino acids: CASSPGTMNTEAFF. CDR3 bases: TGTGCCAGCAGCCCGGGAACTATGAACACTGAAGCTTTCTTT.

CDR3 sequence: CASSQGAHTEAFF. The CDR3 DNA sequence: TGTGCCAGCTCACAGGGGGCGCACACTGAAGCTTTCTTT. The chain recombines TRBV6-5 with TRBJ1-1; 9 bases align to TRBD1. Germline V gives CDR1 MNHEY, CDR2 SVGAGI. There are 13 residues in the CDR3. The V and J ends lost 8 bases and 3 bases, in that order; junction bases with no gene match: 4.

V is TRBV7-6 and J is TRBJ1-1; D is possibly TRBD1 (6 bases). The germline V gene has CDR1 SGHVS and CDR2 FNYEAQ. Trimming took 0 bases from V and 3 from J, leaving 14 bases between them. The CDR3 contains 16 residues. CDR3 sequence: CASSLARGAGDTEAFF. The CDR3 DNA reads as TGTGCCAGCAGCTTAGCGCGGGGGGCTGGGGACACTGAAGCTTTCTTT.

The V call is TRBV19, the J call TRBJ1-5; TRBD1 is a possible D gene (6 bases). The V gene lost 4 bases and the J gene lost 6 bases, with 10 bases spanning the gap. This CDR3 has 13 residues. Germline CDR1 reads LNHDA; CDR2 reads SQIVND (reference sequence). CDR3 in DNA: TGTGCCAGTAGTAGGGACATCTCTCAGCCCCAGCATTTT. It specifies CASSRDISQPQHF.

V usage is TRBV27 and J usage is TRBJ2-7; weak D call: TRBD1 (6 bases). Per germline, CDR1 MNHEY and CDR2 SMNVEV (reference sequence). Trimming cost V 7 bases and J 2 bases, with 18 bases left between them. This CDR3 has 15 amino acids. The CDR3 sequence is CASTQQGGRTYEQYF. The CDR3, as DNA: TGTGCCAGCACCCAACAGGGCGGCCGTACCTACGAGCAGTACTTC.

The J gene is TRBJ1-1, the V gene TRBV5-1; TRBD1 is a possible D gene (5 bases). The germline V gene encodes CDR1 SGHRS and CDR2 YFSETQ. The CDR3 consists of 14 residues. Trimming took off 0 bases at V and 6 bases at J, with 12 bases between the two ends. The CDR3 sequence: CASSLAYRTSEAFF. DNA of the CDR3: TGCGCCAGCAGCTTGGCCTACAGGACCTCTGAAGCTTTCTTT.

The chain joins TRBV7-2 to TRBJ1-2; 7 bases fit TRBD1. Germline assignment: CDR1 SGHTA and CDR2 FQGNSA. The CDR3 covers 14 residues. Trimming at V came to 5 bases and at J to 2 bases, leaving 5 bases not matched to a gene. The CDR3 DNA reads TGTGCCAGCAGCCTAGGGGGCTTCAACTATGGCTACACCTTC. It is translated as CASSLGGFNYGYTF. Full variable domain (outside the CDR3, taken from reference TRBV7-2 and TRBJ1-2): GAGVSQSPSNKVTEKGKDVELRCDPISGHTALYWYRQSLGQGLEFLIYFQGNSAPDKSGLPSDRFSAERTGGSVSTLTIQRTQQEDSAVYLCASSLGGFNYGYTFGSGTRLTVV.

CDR3 nucleotide sequence: TGTGCCAGCAATGGACTAAATCCAAGCACAGATACGCAGTATTTT. This sequence encodes CASNGLNPSTDTQYF. The rearrangement uses TRBV2 and TRBJ2-3; the D gene is possibly TRBD2 (6 bases). V lost 7 bases to trimming and J lost 0 bases, with 14 bases between them. The CDR3 spans 15 residues. The germline V gene encodes CDR1 SNHLY and CDR2 FYNNEI.

J is TRBJ2-7 and V is TRBV11-2; 8 nucleotides align to TRBD2. The CDR3 extends over 16 amino acids. V was clipped by 5 bases and J by 2 bases; unmatched bases: 11. Germline V gives CDR1 SGHAT, CDR2 FQNNGV. The CDR3 DNA sequence: TGTGCCAGCAGCCATCCGGGGGGGCAGCTAACCTACGAGCAGTACTTC. Translation: CASSHPGGQLTYEQYF.

This chain links TRBV6-5 with TRBJ2-3; D ambiguous. Germline assignment: CDR1 MNHEY and CDR2 SVGAGI. CDR3 length equals 14 residues. The ends were cut back, 3 bases at V and 0 bases at J, with 7 bases in the middle. The CDR3 sequence is CASSYVLSTDTQYF. CDR3 sequence (DNA): TGTGCCAGCAGTTATGTTCTCAGCACAGATACGCAGTATTTT.

The genes are TRBV12-2 and TRBJ2-4; the table's D call, TRBD1, has no DNA check behind it. TRBV12-2 is given as a pseudogene. The length of the CDR3 is 15 residues. CDR3 sequence (DNA): TGTGCAAGTCGCCAGGGGGACGGAGCCAAAAACATTCAGTACTTC. It encodes CASRQGDGAKNIQYF.

This chain joins TRBV7-7 and TRBJ1-1, with a tentative D call TRBD1 (6 bases). The V end lost 1 base, the J end lost 3 bases, and 12 bases lay between the germline ends. CDR1 is SSHAT, CDR2 FNYEAQ, per germline (reference sequence). This CDR3 comprises 15 residues. The CDR3 here is CASSLVEQGHTEAFF. The CDR3 DNA sequence: TGTGCCAGCAGCTTAGTGGAACAGGGCCACACTGAAGCTTTCTTT.

This chain links TRBV6-5 with TRBJ1-5; D is possibly TRBD1 (6 bases). CDR1 is MNHEY, CDR2 SVGAGI, per germline. Deletions cut 7 bases from V and 2 bases from J, with 12 bases between. The CDR3 has 14 amino acids. The CDR3 DNA reads TGTGCCAGCAATCCCTCAGGGGGCAATCAGCCCCAGCATTTT. Amino acid sequence: CASNPSGGNQPQHF.

V gene TRBV5-4 combines with J gene TRBJ2-7; the match to TRBD2 covers 9 bases. Germline V gene data show CDR1 as SGHNT and CDR2 as YYREEE (reference sequence). V was pared by 2 bases and J by 5 bases, with 5 bases of the junction left unmatched. CDR3 length: 14 residues. The CDR3 sequence is CASSFSGSRNEQYF. Written as DNA, the CDR3 is TGTGCCAGCAGCTTTAGCGGGAGTCGTAACGAGCAGTACTTC. The complete variable domain, with remaining parts taken from reference TRBV5-4 and TRBJ2-7, reads ETGVTQSPTHLIKTRGQQVTLRCSSQSGHNTVSWYQQALGQGPQFIFQYYREEENGRGNFPPRFSGLQFPNYSSELNVNALELDDSALYLCASSFSGSRNEQYFGPGTRLTVT.

The chain recombines TRBV6-4 with TRBJ2-1; TRBD2 matches at 9 bases. This CDR3 comprises 15 residues. Losses at the gene ends were 4 bases for V and 0 bases for J; bases not matched to a gene: 1. Looked up from germline, CDR1 is MRHNA and CDR2 is SNTAGT. CDR3 nucleotide sequence: TGTGCCAGCAGTGGAGCGGGAGGCTCCTACAATGAGCAGTTCTTC. Translated, it gives CASSGAGGSYNEQFF.

This chain links TRBV20-1 with TRBJ2-5; no definite D call. The CDR3 runs 11 residues. V was trimmed by 6 bases and J by 1 base, leaving 6 bases between them. The germline CDR1 and CDR2 sequences are DFQATT and SNEGSKA (reference sequence). The CDR3 region is CSAVVQETQYF. CDR3 bases: TGCAGTGCCGTAGTCCAAGAGACCCAGTACTTC.

This chain uses TRBV27 with TRBJ2-7; D perhaps matches TRBD1 (5 bases). CDR1 is MNHEY, CDR2 SMNVEV, per germline (reference sequence). The germline V and J ends were trimmed by 6 bases and 3 bases, with 12 bases remaining between them. CDR3 size: 13 residues. The CDR3 nucleotides read TGTGCCAGCAGAGAAGGACATCTCTACGAGCAGTACTTC. Translated: CASREGHLYEQYF.

The chain links TRBV5-1 to TRBJ2-7; D is perhaps TRBD1 (6 bases). V was shortened by 0 bases and J by 4 bases, with 11 bases between the two germline ends. This CDR3 contains 14 residues. Germline V lookup: CDR1 SGHRS, CDR2 YFSETQ. CDR3 sequence reads: CASSLGRGSYEQYF. The CDR3 DNA is TGCGCCAGCAGCTTGGGCAGGGGTTCGTACGAGCAGTACTTC.

V and J are TRBV28 and TRBJ1-6; TRBD1 aligns across 8 bases. This CDR3 comprises 15 residues. The V and J ends lost 2 bases and 9 bases, in that order; junction bases with no gene match: 6. Germline V gene data show CDR1 as MDHEN and CDR2 as SYDVKM. This CDR3 is CASSLQGARSSPLHF. In DNA form, the CDR3 reads TGTGCCAGCAGTTTACAGGGGGCGCGAAGTTCACCCCTCCACTTT.

The chain recombines TRBV3-1 (or the pseudogene TRBV3-2) with TRBJ2-7, with 10 bases that match TRBD2. CDR3 length: 15 residues. Germline CDR1 and CDR2: LGHDT and YNNKEL (reference sequence). V lost 3 bases, J lost 6 bases, and 8 bases stayed unmatched. The CDR3 loop reads CASSQVLGLATEQYF. DNA of the CDR3: TGTGCCAGCAGCCAGGTCCTGGGACTAGCGACCGAGCAGTACTTC.

The chain joins TRBV21-1 to TRBJ1-2; TRBD1, the table's D call, lacks a check against the DNA. TRBV21-1 is designated a pseudogene. CDR3 size: 14 residues. CDR3 residues: CATRANGHLVGYTF. The CDR3 nucleotides read TGTGCCACCAGAGCTAATGGACACCTTGTAGGCTACACCTTC.

The chain couples TRBV9 to TRBJ1-2, with D unresolved. Germline CDR1 reads SGDLS; CDR2 reads YYNGEE. Trimming cost V 0 bases and J 0 bases, with 9 bases left between them. The CDR3 totals 15 residues. CDR3 nucleotide sequence: TGTGCCAGCAGCGTAGACCCGGGTTCTAACTATGGCTACACCTTC. Its translation is CASSVDPGSNYGYTF.